What follows describes a single TCR beta chain. Its target is unknown. V lost 5 bases and J 7 bases, leaving 9 bases between the germline ends. Germline CDR1 reads SGHTA; CDR2 reads FQGNSA. The CDR3 sequence is 12 residues long. These data belong to a study of Graves' ophthalmopathy and Graves' hyperthyroidism. Study-wide results and caveats: Blood also contained most of the expanded thyroid clonotypes above 0.001 frequency. Both a roughly 64% sensitivity and an approximately 72% specificity characterized the model's predictions of ophthalmopathy progression.

TCR beta CDR3 amplification used RNA transcripts. HTBI-primed RT-PCR formed the first round, and a multiplex PCR formed the second. TCRdb independently ran MiXCR on the multiplex PCR reads; one entry per CDR3 protein. The top ten hold approximately 6.3% of the sample, which has 150,000 to 200,000 distinct CDR3 sequences, 30% to 45% seen once. Sequenced input: peripheral blood. The chain joins TRBV7-2 to TRBJ1-5; D gene uncertain. The clonotype comes from a woman between 40 and 55 years old with Graves' ophthalmopathy. The CDR3 sequence: CASSLPPQPQHF. The DNA of the CDR3 is TGTGCCAGCAGCCTCCCTCCGCAGCCCCAGCATTTT.